Following are 17 T cell receptor beta chains from one sample sequenced in a study of T cells in Graves' hyperthyroidism and ophthalmopathy. TCR beta CDR3 sequences were amplified from RNA transcripts. The HTBI primer set served for first-round RT-PCR of the TCR CDR3. TCRdb reanalysed the multiplex PCR reads using MiXCR and keeps one entry per CDR3 protein. This repertoire shows 300,000 to 450,000 distinct CDR3 sequences, roughly 18% found once; its top ten account for 40%. The specimen was blood. The receptors were sampled from a man aged 18 to 35 with Graves' ophthalmopathy.

The rearrangement links TRBV18 to TRBJ2-3; 10 nucleotides agree with TRBD2. The germline CDR1 and CDR2 sequences are KGHSH and LQKENI. The CDR3 is made up of 15 amino acids. V was pared by 5 bases and J by 8 bases, with 10 bases of the junction left unmatched. The CDR3 sequence is CASSEGLAITSTQYF. CDR3 in DNA: TGTGCCAGCTCAGAGGGACTAGCGATAACGAGTACGCAGTATTTT. The variable domain in full, with the rest retrieved from reference TRBV18 and TRBJ2-3, is NAGVMQNPRHLVRRRGQEARLRCSPMKGHSHVYWYRQLPEEGLKFMVYLQKENIIDESGMPKERFSAEFPKEGPSILRIQQVVRGDSAAYFCASSEGLAITSTQYFGPGTRLTVL.

This clonotype was found a few times. The rearrangement joins TRBV24-1 to TRBJ2-1; the match to TRBD2 covers 13 bases. Germline CDR1 is KGHDR and CDR2 is SFDVKD. The CDR3 spans 17 residues. V shed 4 bases, J shed 5 bases, and the junction held 7 bases outside the gene matches. The CDR3 coding sequence is TGTGCCACCAGTGAAACTAGCGGGGGGGCATCCGACAATGAGCAGTTCTTC. Its translation: CATSETSGGASDNEQFF.

The chain carries TRBV27 and TRBJ1-6; D ambiguous. Per the germline V gene, CDR1 is MNHEY and CDR2 is SMNVEV (reference sequence). Trimming took off 4 bases at V and 9 bases at J, with 13 bases between the two ends. There are 14 residues in the CDR3. Here the CDR3 reads CASSSPAESSPLHF. The CDR3 region has the DNA TGTGCCAGCAGTTCGCCGGCAGAGAGTTCACCCCTCCACTTT.

At least ten counts were recorded for this clonotype. This rearrangement joins TRBV7-3 to TRBJ2-3; 10 bases are a match to TRBD2. The germline V gene encodes CDR1 SGHTA and CDR2 FQGTGA. The CDR3 contains 15 residues. The V gene end was trimmed by 5 bases and the J gene end by 2 bases; junction bases not matched to a gene: 4. The CDR3 bases are TGTGCCAGCAGCCTTAGCGGGGGGATCACAGATACGCAGTATTTT. Translation: CASSLSGGITDTQYF. Drawing the rest from reference TRBV7-3 and TRBJ2-3, the complete variable domain is GAGVSQTPSNKVTEKGKYVELRCDPISGHTALYWYRQSLGQGPEFLIYFQGTGAADDSGLPNDRFFAVRPEGSVSTLKIQRTERGDSAVYLCASSLSGGITDTQYFGPGTRLTVL.

This clonotype was seen repeatedly, ten times or more. The chain is built from TRBV7-6 and TRBJ2-1; D might be TRBD2 (5 bases). CDR3 length: 16 residues. Germline assignment: CDR1 SGHVS and CDR2 FNYEAQ. V lost 2 bases and J 2 bases, leaving 13 bases between the germline ends. CDR3 DNA: TGTGCCAGCAGCTTATCAAGCGGAAAAACCTACAATGAGCAGTTCTTC. Its protein is CASSLSSGKTYNEQFF.

This clonotype was counted a few times. The chain links TRBV13 to TRBJ2-7, with D tentatively TRBD1 or TRBD2 (5 bases each). This CDR3 is 14 amino acids long. Trimming left V 4 bases short and J 6 bases short, with 16 bases between. The germline V gene encodes CDR1 PRHDT and CDR2 FYEKMQ (reference sequence). The CDR3 is CASSSRGDPPEQYF. CDR3 bases: TGTGCCAGCAGCTCCCGGGGCGACCCGCCCGAGCAGTACTTC.

The rearrangement links TRBV5-1 to TRBJ2-3; 9 bases are a match to TRBD2. V lost 2 bases to trimming and J lost 2 bases; unmatched junction nucleotides: 6. Germline V lookup: CDR1 SGHRS, CDR2 YFSETQ. The CDR3 has 16 residues. The CDR3 reads CASSFFGGGDTDTQYF. The DNA of the CDR3 is TGCGCCAGCAGCTTTTTTGGCGGGGGGGACACAGATACGCAGTATTTT.

The J gene is TRBJ2-1, the V gene TRBV5-5; no definite D call. V lost 3 bases to trimming and J lost 5 bases, with 15 bases between them. The CDR3 runs to 15 residues. The germline CDR1 and CDR2 sequences are SGHKS and YYEKEE (reference sequence). The DNA of the CDR3 is TGTGCCAGCAGCTCGAACCAGCAGAAAAACAATGAGCAGTTCTTC. Its protein is CASSSNQQKNNEQFF.

This clonotype was recorded at least ten times. The chain couples TRBV11-2 to TRBJ1-2, with D possibly TRBD1 on 6 matching bases. There are 13 residues in the CDR3. In germline, CDR1 is SGHAT, CDR2 FQNNGV. With 3 bases removed from V and 5 bases from J, the gap between germline ends came to 10 bases. This chain's CDR3 is CASSFKQGYGYTF. The CDR3 nucleotides read TGTGCCAGCAGCTTCAAACAGGGATATGGCTACACCTTC. Variable domain in full (rest from reference TRBV11-2 and TRBJ1-2): EAGVAQSPRYKIIEKRQSVAFWCNPISGHATLYWYQQILGQGPKLLIQFQNNGVVDDSQLPKDRFSAERLKGVDSTLKIQPAKLEDSAVYLCASSFKQGYGYTFGSGTRLTVV.

The chain has TRBV19 and TRBJ2-1, with TRBD1 identical over 9 bases. Unmatched junction bases numbered 2, after V lost 3 bases and J lost 2 bases. Germline V gene data show CDR1 as LNHDA and CDR2 as SQIVND (reference sequence). The CDR3 covers 15 residues. CDR3 coding DNA: TGTGCCAGTAGTATGGGACAGGGAGCCTACAATGAGCAGTTCTTC. Translating it yields CASSMGQGAYNEQFF.

This clonotype was seen more than once but under ten times. This chain uses TRBV13 with TRBJ2-7, with 10 bases that match TRBD1. The CDR3 contains 14 residues. In germline, CDR1 is PRHDT, CDR2 FYEKMQ (reference sequence). V dropped 5 bases and J dropped 1; count of bases not matched to a gene: 2. The CDR3 loop reads CASSKDRGSYEQYF. CDR3 nucleotide sequence: TGTGCCAGCAGCAAGGACAGGGGGTCCTACGAGCAGTACTTC. The whole variable domain, remainder taken from reference TRBV13 and TRBJ2-7, is AAGVIQSPRHLIKEKRETATLKCYPIPRHDTVYWYQQGPGQDPQFLISFYEKMQSDKGSIPDRFSAQQFSDYHSELNMSSLELGDSALYFCASSKDRGSYEQYFGPGTRLTVT.

This clonotype has only a few counts. The CDR3 here is CASSAPGQFMNTEAFF. In nucleotides, the CDR3 is TGTGCCAGCAGCGCACCGGGACAGTTCATGAACACTGAAGCTTTCTTT. The rearrangement joins TRBV7-9 to TRBJ1-1; 7 bases fit TRBD1. This CDR3 contains 16 residues. With V trimmed by 5 bases and J by 0 bases, 9 bases remained unmatched. The V gene's germline CDR1 is SEHNR and CDR2 FQNEAQ (reference sequence).

At least ten counts were recorded for this clonotype. The gene calls are TRBV28 and TRBJ1-1, with D uncertain. CDR3 length: 15 amino acids. Germline values: CDR1 MDHEN, CDR2 SYDVKM. V was pared by 1 base and J by 0 bases, with 9 bases between. This chain's CDR3 is CASSLYGAVNTEAFF. In nucleotides, the CDR3 is TGTGCCAGCAGTTTATATGGAGCGGTGAACACTGAAGCTTTCTTT.

This clonotype was counted at least ten times. The CDR3 spells CSVATGPYEQYF. The CDR3 region has the DNA TGCAGCGTTGCCACAGGGCCCTACGAGCAGTACTTC. The chain is built from TRBV29-1 and TRBJ2-7; a weak D match, TRBD1 (6 bases). This CDR3 is 12 amino acids long. Germline assignment: CDR1 SQVTM and CDR2 ANQGSEA. V was shortened by 4 bases and J by 2 bases, with 9 bases between the two germline ends.

This clonotype was seen only a few times. The chain is built from TRBV5-6 and TRBJ2-7, with TRBD1 matching over 7 bases. Germline V lookup: CDR1 SGHDT, CDR2 YYEEEE. The length of the CDR3 is 12 residues. The V and J ends lost 4 bases and 5 bases, in that order; junction bases with no gene match: 3. The CDR3 DNA is TGTGCCAGCAGCAACGACAGGGACGAGCAGTACTTC. Translation: CASSNDRDEQYF.

This clonotype was seen ten or more times. This rearrangement joins TRBV2 to TRBJ1-2; no definite D call. CDR1 and CDR2 from the germline V gene are SNHLY and FYNNEI. The CDR3 loop spans 14 amino acids. With 1 base removed from V and 7 bases from J, the gap between germline ends came to 13 bases. CDR3 sequence (DNA): TGTGCCAGCAGTGAAGGGACGGCCTTCGGTGGCTACACCTTC. This translates into CASSEGTAFGGYTF.

This clonotype was detected a few times. This chain links TRBV7-2 with TRBJ1-2; 9 nucleotides agree with TRBD1. This CDR3 region has 13 residues. Unmatched junction bases numbered 3, after V lost 4 bases and J lost 6 bases. Germline V gives CDR1 SGHTA, CDR2 FQGNSA. CDR3 amino acids: CASSSGQGNGYTF. Written as DNA, the CDR3 is TGTGCCAGCAGCTCCGGACAGGGGAATGGCTACACCTTC.